These T cell receptor beta chains were read from a single sample in a study of blood T cell repertoires in COVID-19. The repertoire was sequenced with immunoSEQ multiplex PCR; TCRdb's copy has only in-frame clones and lacks some. Of 60,000 to 75,000 clones in the sample, approximately 82% were seen once. Sequencing input: peripheral blood. These receptors were collected from a human donor in a cohort sampled during active COVID-19. Both conserved end residues are part of each CDR3. The order of the fields is clone size, J gene, D gene, V gene, CDR3 protein, CDR3 DNA. D genes are given only for firm matches. Where a row states a size, it is once, few, many or the class of an expanded clone; other rows omit it.

NA	TRBJ2-7	NA	TRBV7-2	CASSLLGVSYEQYF	TGTGCCAGCAGCTTATTAGGGGTGAGCTACGAGCAGTACTTC
NA	TRBJ2-7	NA	TRBV2	CASSDYRAREQYF	TGTGCCAGCAGTGACTACAGGGCCCGCGAGCAGTACTTC
NA	TRBJ1-2	TRBD1	TRBV18	CASSPSTGQGGYTF	TGTGCCAGCTCACCCAGTACCGGACAGGGGGGCTACACCTTC
NA	TRBJ2-1	TRBD1	TRBV5-4	CASSLGPGQGLNEQFF	TGTGCCAGCAGCTTGGGGCCGGGACAGGGGTTGAATGAGCAGTTCTTC
NA	TRBJ2-1	TRBD1	TRBV25-1	CARGWDRGYNEQFF	TGTGCCAGGGGCTGGGACAGGGGTTACAATGAGCAGTTCTTC
NA	TRBJ1-2	NA	TRBV10-3	CAISESGRDGYTF	TGTGCCATCAGTGAGTCCGGCAGGGATGGCTACACCTTC
once	TRBJ2-3	TRBD1	TRBV7-2	CASSLAPRGRNSDTQYF	TGTGCCAGCAGCTTAGCCCCCAGGGGGCGTAACTCAGATACGCAGTATTTT
NA	TRBJ2-2	NA	TRBV6-4	CASSASRTDGTGELFF	TGTGCCAGCAGTGCATCGAGGACAGACGGAACCGGGGAGCTGTTTTTT
NA	TRBJ2-6	NA	TRBV7-9	CASILSGANVLTF	TGTGCCAGCATCCTTTCTGGGGCCAACGTCCTGACTTTC
NA	TRBJ2-1	TRBD2	TRBV5-1	CASSFYGGAEFEQFF	TGCGCCAGCAGCTTTTACGGGGGGGCGGAGTTTGAGCAGTTCTTC
NA	TRBJ2-7	TRBD2	TRBV4-2	CASSRGGGVSSYEQYF	TGTGCCAGCAGTCGGGGGGGCGGGGTCAGCTCCTACGAGCAGTACTTC
NA	TRBJ2-3	NA	TRBV6-2/TRBV6-3	CASSYPIGVWGEVLSPDTQYF	TGTGCCAGCAGTTACCCTATTGGAGTGTGGGGGGAGGTACTGTCGCCAGATACGCAGTATTTT
NA	TRBJ1-1	TRBD1	TRBV27	CASSPKGQFRWDTEAFF	TGTGCCAGCAGTCCCAAGGGACAGTTTAGATGGGACACTGAAGCTTTCTTT
once	TRBJ2-5	TRBD2	TRBV2	CASSFGGAGETQYF	TGTGCCAGCAGTTTCGGGGGGGCGGGAGAGACCCAGTACTTC
once	TRBJ1-1	NA	TRBV7-9	CASSLSMGATEAFF	TGTGCCAGCAGCTTATCCATGGGGGCCACTGAAGCTTTCTTT
NA	TRBJ1-4	NA	TRBV6-2/TRBV6-3	CASSAHRSTTNEKLFF	TGTGCCAGCAGTGCCCACCGGTCCACAACTAATGAAAAACTGTTTTTT
NA	TRBJ2-6	TRBD2	TRBV7-3	CASSPRGGASGANVLTF	TGTGCCAGCAGCCCTCGGGGGGGTGCCTCTGGGGCCAACGTCCTGACTTTC